The source of this TCR beta chain is a study of OX40 agonist ivuxolimab in advanced cancers. Profiling relied on immunoSEQ multiplex PCR, and the TCRdb table lists in-frame clones only, not all of them. The sample consists of 20,000 to 25,000 clones, approximately 80% of them appearing once. V shed 3 bases, J shed 4 bases, and the junction held 1 base outside the gene matches. The CDR3 sequence is 14 residues long. Germline-derived CDR1 and CDR2 are MGHRA and YSYEKL. In regard to this clone: Its specificity is unknown.

Points from the study as a whole: CD8+ T cells averaged more expanded clones than CD4+. Low normalized clonal expansion also occurred in some nonresponding patients.

The input for sequencing was CD4+ or CD8+ T cells sorted from blood, taken in a trial of the OX40 agonist ivuxolimab. The chain uses TRBV4-1 and TRBJ2-1; 9 positions agree with TRBD2. The TCR sequence derives from an adult with an advanced solid tumor such as melanoma, head and neck, liver or kidney cancer. Here the CDR3 reads CASSHSGGYNEQFF. CDR3 sequence (DNA): TGCGCCAGCAGCCATAGCGGGGGTTACAATGAGCAGTTCTTC.